The next 25 T cell receptor beta chains were all read from a single sample in a study of blood T cell repertoires in COVID-19. Some clones are missing from TCRdb's copy, which holds only in-frame ones; the method was immunoSEQ multiplex PCR. Of about 340,000 clones in the sample, more than 85% were seen once. Sequencing input: PBMCs or T cells enriched from blood (not recorded which). The receptors originated from a woman in her twenties or thirties who had recovered from COVID-19.

This clone came up once. The chain employs TRBV27 and TRBJ1-1, with D uncertain. Germline assignment: CDR1 MNHEY and CDR2 SMNVEV (reference sequence). V was trimmed by 0 bases and J by 1 base, leaving 15 bases between them. The CDR3 sequence is 17 residues long. The CDR3 bases are TGTGCCAGCAGTTTATCGACGGCGGAGTTTGGGAACACTGAAGCTTTCTTT. This codes for CASSLSTAEFGNTEAFF.

This clone was seen a single time. The rearrangement joins TRBV19 to TRBJ1-6; 7 bases map to TRBD1. J gave up 12 bases and V 9 bases, and 14 bases lay outside the gene matches. The germline V gene encodes CDR1 LNHDA and CDR2 SQIVND (reference sequence). The CDR3 totals 14 residues. The CDR3 loop reads CASRLGTVIEPLHF. The DNA of the CDR3 is TGTGCCAGCCGACTCGGGACAGTGATTGAACCCCTCCACTTT.

CDR3 DNA sequence: TGTGCCAGCAGCCTTCGCCGGGACTCTGGAAACACCATATATTTT. It is translated as CASSLRRDSGNTIYF. The chain is built from TRBV6-5 and TRBJ1-3; unclear D gene. Looked up from germline, CDR1 is MNHEY and CDR2 is SVGAGI. CDR3 size: 15 residues. Trimming shortened V by 6 bases and J by 0 bases, and 12 bases separated the two germline ends.

This chain connects TRBV28 to TRBJ1-3, with 9 bases aligning to TRBD1. The CDR3 consists of 16 residues. Trimming removed 1 base from V and 2 bases from J; junction bases left unmatched: 3. Germline lookup yields CDR1 MDHEN and CDR2 SYDVKM. The CDR3 DNA reads TGTGCCAGCAGTTTATTGGGACAGGGTACTGGAAACACCATATATTTT. As protein: CASSLLGQGTGNTIYF. The whole variable domain, remainder taken from reference TRBV28 and TRBJ1-3, is DVKVTQSSRYLVKRTGEKVFLECVQDMDHENMFWYRQDPGLGLRLIYFSYDVKMKEKGDIPEGYSVSREKKERFSLILESASTNQTSMYLCASSLLGQGTGNTIYFGEGSWLTVV.

About this clone itself: In the same sample, other DNA sequences code for this CDR3. The chain combines TRBV30 with TRBJ1-1, with a tentative D call TRBD1 (6 bases). V lost 3 bases, J lost 4 bases, and 9 bases lay in between. In germline, CDR1 is GTSNPN, CDR2 SVGIG (reference sequence). This CDR3 has 12 residues. CDR3 residues: CAWSRGGTEAFF. CDR3 in DNA: TGTGCCTGGAGCAGAGGGGGCACTGAAGCTTTCTTT.

The chain employs TRBV4-3 and TRBJ1-2; D possibly corresponds to TRBD1 (6 bases). The CDR3 covers 17 residues. V was trimmed by 0 bases and J by 2 bases, leaving 16 bases between them. Germline lookup yields CDR1 LGHNA and CDR2 YSLEER. The CDR3 sequence: CASSQDEIGDRNYGYTF. CDR3 bases: TGCGCCAGCAGCCAAGATGAAATAGGAGACAGGAACTATGGCTACACCTTC.

This sequence joins TRBV6-5 and TRBJ1-1; D may be TRBD1 (5 bases). The germline V and J ends were trimmed by 6 bases and 5 bases, with 10 bases remaining between them. CDR1 and CDR2 from the germline V gene are MNHEY and SVGAGI. This CDR3 spans 12 amino acids. Here the CDR3 DNA reads TGTGCCAGCAGGAAGCAGGGAACTGAAGCTTTCTTT. Amino acid sequence: CASRKQGTEAFF.

This clone has a handful of counts. The rearrangement links TRBV28 to TRBJ2-7; TRBD1 matches 9 bases. CDR1 MDHEN and CDR2 SYDVKM come from the germline V gene. The CDR3 runs 13 residues. The trim removed 4 bases at V and 6 bases at J, leaving 4 bases unmatched. The CDR3 spells CASSYGTGSEQYF. CDR3 nucleotide sequence: TGTGCCAGCAGTTATGGGACAGGGTCCGAGCAGTACTTC. Drawing the rest from reference TRBV28 and TRBJ2-7, the complete variable domain is DVKVTQSSRYLVKRTGEKVFLECVQDMDHENMFWYRQDPGLGLRLIYFSYDVKMKEKGDIPEGYSVSREKKERFSLILESASTNQTSMYLCASSYGTGSEQYFGPGTRLTVT.

Only a few counts were recorded for this clone. V usage is TRBV4-3 and J usage is TRBJ2-7; D may be TRBD2 (6 bases). Germline V CDR1 and CDR2: LGHNA, YSLEER. The CDR3 has 14 amino acids. V dropped 0 bases and J dropped 6 bases, with 12 bases sitting between them. CDR3 DNA: TGCGCCAGCAGCCAAGATTGGAGGGTCGGCGAGCAGTACTTC. Protein sequence: CASSQDWRVGEQYF.

V gene TRBV7-2 combines with J gene TRBJ1-2; weak D call: TRBD1 (6 bases). Germline assignment: CDR1 SGHTA and CDR2 FQGNSA. V was clipped by 3 bases and J by 4 bases, with 15 bases between them. The CDR3 is 15 amino acids. In DNA, the CDR3 is TGTGCCAGCAGCTTCTCGGCAGGGGCCAGCTATGGCTACACCTTC. Translating gives CASSFSAGASYGYTF.

The rearrangement uses TRBV29-1 and TRBJ2-1; 9 bases line up with TRBD1. Germline V gene data show CDR1 as SQVTM and CDR2 as ANQGSEA. The CDR3 covers 18 residues. V dropped 5 bases and J dropped 1; count of bases not matched to a gene: 15. CDR3 bases: TGCAGCGTTTCGGGACAGGGTGGCCGGGGCGGATCCTACAATGAGCAGTTCTTC. Translated, it gives CSVSGQGGRGGSYNEQFF.

The genes are TRBV4-1 and TRBJ2-1; a weak D match, TRBD1 (6 bases). In germline, CDR1 is MGHRA, CDR2 YSYEKL. This CDR3 spans 12 amino acids. The germline V and J ends were trimmed by 1 base and 8 bases, with 6 bases remaining between them. CDR3 in DNA: TGCGCCAGCAGCCAAGGGGGGCATGAGCAGTTCTTC. The encoded protein is CASSQGGHEQFF.

The chain uses TRBV6-2 or TRBV6-3 and TRBJ2-7, with D possibly TRBD2 on 6 matching bases. The germline V gene encodes CDR1 MNHEY and CDR2 SVGEGT. CDR3 size: 17 residues. V lost 3 bases and J lost 0, with 18 bases in between. The CDR3 reads CASSYSGGVSNSYEQYF. The CDR3, as DNA: TGTGCCAGCAGTTATTCAGGCGGGGTATCAAACTCCTACGAGCAGTACTTC.

The chain has TRBV6-4 and TRBJ2-3; 7 bases are a match to TRBD2. J lost 1 base, V lost 3 bases, and 7 bases had no gene match. The germline V gene has CDR1 MRHNA and CDR2 SNTAGT. CDR3 length equals 16 residues. CDR3: CASSETSAGRTDTQYF. The CDR3 bases are TGTGCCAGCAGTGAAACGTCAGCGGGACGCACAGATACGCAGTATTTT.

V usage is TRBV27 and J usage is TRBJ1-6, with D unresolved. Per germline, CDR1 MNHEY and CDR2 SMNVEV (reference sequence). V was pared by 2 bases and J by 9 bases, with 14 bases between. This CDR3 spans 15 amino acids. CDR3 nucleotide sequence: TGTGCCAGCAGTTTAACTCCCGAGAGAGGTTCACCCCTCCACTTT. It specifies CASSLTPERGSPLHF.

The table lists this clone with a few counts. The chain couples TRBV7-2 to TRBJ1-5, with D perhaps matching TRBD1 (6 bases). Germline CDR1 and CDR2: SGHTA and FQGNSA. The CDR3 covers 15 residues. The ends were cut back, 1 base at V and 0 bases at J, with 7 bases in the middle. The CDR3 sequence: CASSLGGGSNQPQHF. CDR3 DNA: TGTGCCAGCAGCTTAGGAGGGGGTAGCAATCAGCCCCAGCATTTT.

This clone was recorded only once. The V gene is TRBV6-2 or TRBV6-3, the J gene TRBJ1-2; D may be TRBD1 (6 bases). This CDR3 has 14 amino acids. Trimming removed 6 bases from V and 4 bases from J, with 15 bases in between. In germline, CDR1 is MNHEY, CDR2 SVGEGT. CDR3 sequence (DNA): TGTGCCAGCAGCAATGGTGGACAGCTCTATGGCTACACCTTC. Protein product: CASSNGGQLYGYTF.

The chain couples TRBV18 to TRBJ2-3; D remains ambiguous. V lost 5 bases to trimming and J lost 0 bases, with 12 bases between them. Germline CDR1 is KGHSH and CDR2 is LQKENI. The CDR3 is made up of 15 amino acids. This CDR3 is CASSSTTGSTDTQYF. The CDR3 DNA follows: TGTGCCAGCTCATCCACTACCGGGAGCACAGATACGCAGTATTTT.

This chain joins TRBV2 and TRBJ2-7; 10 positions agree with TRBD1. Germline V gene lookup returns CDR1 SNHLY and CDR2 FYNNEI. The V and J ends lost 7 bases and 3 bases, in that order; junction bases with no gene match: 3. The CDR3 is 13 amino acids. CDR3 sequence (DNA): TGTGCCAGCACCCGGGACAGGGGCTACGAGCAGTACTTC. It codes for CASTRDRGYEQYF. Together with reference TRBV2 and TRBJ2-7, the CDR3 gives the full variable domain: EPEVTQTPSHQVTQMGQEVILRCVPISNHLYFYWYRQILGQKVEFLVSFYNNEISEKSEIFDDQFSVERPDGSNFTLKIRSTKLEDSAMYFCASTRDRGYEQYFGPGTRLTVT.

V gene TRBV27 combines with J gene TRBJ2-7; 7 bases are a match to TRBD1. In germline, CDR1 is MNHEY, CDR2 SMNVEV (reference sequence). Trimming at V came to 8 bases and at J to 5 bases, leaving 18 bases not matched to a gene. The CDR3 spans 16 residues. The DNA for the CDR3 is TGTGCCAGCTCCCTGACTCGACAGGGAAAGAAACACGAGCAGTACTTC. It is translated as CASSLTRQGKKHEQYF.

The genes are TRBV5-6 and TRBJ1-6; D unclear. This CDR3 comprises 17 residues. Trimming removed 4 bases at V and 0 bases at J, with 14 bases between. Germline values: CDR1 SGHDT, CDR2 YYEEEE. CDR3 nucleotides: TGTGCCAGCAGCCTCGGTGAGGGTCTCTCCTATAATTCACCCCTCCACTTT. It translates to CASSLGEGLSYNSPLHF.

The chain employs TRBV6-5 and TRBJ1-6, with D maybe TRBD1 (5 bases). Germline V lookup: CDR1 MNHEY, CDR2 SVGAGI. The germline V and J ends were trimmed by 6 bases and 0 bases, with 9 bases remaining between them. The CDR3 has 15 amino acids. This chain's CDR3 is CASRGPSSYNSPLHF. DNA for the CDR3: TGTGCCAGCAGGGGGCCTAGCTCCTATAATTCACCCCTCCACTTT.

This rearrangement joins TRBV12-3 or TRBV12-4 to TRBJ2-7, with D perhaps matching TRBD2 (5 bases). Trimming left V 6 bases short and J 9 bases short, with 18 bases between. The CDR3 is 13 residues long. CDR3 in DNA: TGTGCCAGCAGCCTGGACTCTTTAGCGAGGCAGTACTTC. Protein product: CASSLDSLARQYF.

The rearrangement uses TRBV13 and TRBJ2-1, with 9 bases that match TRBD2. The CDR3 has 16 amino acids. Per germline, CDR1 PRHDT and CDR2 FYEKMQ (reference sequence). The V and J ends lost 0 bases and 8 bases, in that order; junction bases with no gene match: 8. The CDR3: CASSLGLRGGADEQFF. As DNA, the CDR3 is TGTGCCAGCAGCTTAGGCCTCCGCGGGGGGGCTGATGAGCAGTTCTTC.

This clone appeared once. The rearrangement joins TRBV4-2 to TRBJ1-1; D is possibly TRBD1 (6 bases). V lost 6 bases, J lost 3 bases, and 20 bases lay in between. The CDR3 is made up of 16 amino acids. Germline lookup yields CDR1 LGHNA and CDR2 YNFKEQ. In nucleotides, the CDR3 is TGTGCCAGCAGGGGGGCTGGACAGCCCTGGGACACTGAAGCTTTCTTT. Translation gives CASRGAGQPWDTEAFF.